The 32 T cell receptor beta chains given below trace back to one sample, sequenced in a study of cytomegalovirus exposure and HLA in healthy donors. The table came from immunoSEQ multiplex PCR; TCRdb's copy has only in-frame clones and leaves some out. The sample shows about 50,000 clones, around 94% of them seen only once. The sample was PBMCs. These receptors all stem from a man between 18 and 29 years old in good health and CMV-seronegative.

This clone was seen a handful of times. V is TRBV6-1 and J is TRBJ2-1; TRBD2 agrees at 13 bases. Trimming removed 4 bases from V and 6 bases from J; junction bases left unmatched: 0. The CDR3 covers 14 residues. Germline-derived CDR1 and CDR2 are MNHNS and SASEGT. The CDR3 loop is CASSGLAGGNEQFF. The CDR3 coding sequence is TGTGCCAGCAGTGGACTAGCGGGAGGCAATGAGCAGTTCTTC.

The chain joins TRBV5-6 to TRBJ2-2; D not certain. The V end was cut by 0 bases, the J end by 6 bases, with 9 bases between. Germline V gene lookup returns CDR1 SGHDT and CDR2 YYEEEE. CDR3 length: 14 residues. CDR3 protein: CASSLVFRAGELFF. CDR3 nucleotide sequence: TGTGCCAGCAGCTTGGTGTTCCGGGCCGGGGAGCTGTTTTTT.

This chain uses TRBV4-2 with TRBJ1-2; 7 nucleotides agree with TRBD1. Trimming took 0 bases from V and 1 from J; bases not matched to a gene: 14. The CDR3 is 19 amino acids. Germline assignment: CDR1 LGHNA and CDR2 YNFKEQ. The CDR3 DNA is TGTGCCAGCAGCCAAGATTTAGGGCATCGGACAGGCCTTAACTATGGCTACACCTTC. It yields the protein CASSQDLGHRTGLNYGYTF.

This chain uses TRBV6-4 with TRBJ2-3; 9 bases fit TRBD2. The ends lost 3 bases at V and 5 bases at J; junction bases unmatched: 6. This CDR3 is built from 15 residues. CDR1 is MRHNA, CDR2 SNTAGT, per germline. The CDR3 here is CASSEAGGAGDTQYF. In DNA, the CDR3 is TGTGCCAGCAGTGAGGCGGGGGGGGCCGGAGATACGCAGTATTTT.

The chain links TRBV27 to TRBJ2-3, with TRBD1 identical over 8 bases. The CDR3 runs 14 residues. J gave up 3 bases and V 8 bases, and 7 bases lay outside the gene matches. CDR1 and CDR2 (germline): MNHEY, SMNVEV (reference sequence). The CDR3 spells CASYRQGRTDTQYF. The CDR3 bases are TGTGCCAGCTACCGACAGGGGAGGACAGATACGCAGTATTTT.

The chain combines TRBV4-1 with TRBJ1-1; D not resolved. Trimming took off 1 base at V and 4 bases at J, with 13 bases between the two ends. The CDR3 is 15 residues long. From germline, CDR1 is MGHRA and CDR2 YSYEKL. CDR3 sequence (DNA): TGCGCCAGCAGCCAAGGCCCTCGAGAGAGCACTGAAGCTTTCTTT. It codes for CASSQGPRESTEAFF.

The V and J genes are TRBV28 and TRBJ1-5; 9 nucleotides match TRBD1. The J segment lost 6 bases and the V segment lost 6 bases, leaving 9 bases of the junction unmatched. Germline assignment: CDR1 MDHEN and CDR2 SYDVKM. This CDR3 has 15 residues. CDR3 in DNA: TGTGCCAGCAGCCGACCGGGACAGGGTTTTCAGCCCCAGCATTTT. Translation: CASSRPGQGFQPQHF. Looking up the rest from reference TRBV28 and TRBJ1-5 gives the full variable domain: DVKVTQSSRYLVKRTGEKVFLECVQDMDHENMFWYRQDPGLGLRLIYFSYDVKMKEKGDIPEGYSVSREKKERFSLILESASTNQTSMYLCASSRPGQGFQPQHFGDGTRLSIL.

The rearrangement joins TRBV6-5 to TRBJ2-3, with 9 bases aligning to TRBD2. The CDR3 consists of 14 residues. V was clipped by 5 bases and J by 3 bases; unmatched bases: 3. The germline CDR1 and CDR2 sequences are MNHEY and SVGAGI. CDR3 sequence reads: CASSTGLATDTQYF. CDR3 in DNA: TGTGCCAGCAGTACTGGACTAGCGACAGATACGCAGTATTTT.

The genes are TRBV18 and TRBJ1-1, with D maybe TRBD1 (5 bases). The V end was cut by 1 base, the J end by 4 bases, with 16 bases between. This CDR3 contains 16 residues. Looked up from germline, CDR1 is KGHSH and CDR2 is LQKENI. The CDR3 DNA follows: TGTGCCAGCTCACCACAGCCGGCCACAAGGGGCACTGAAGCTTTCTTT. Its translation is CASSPQPATRGTEAFF.

This chain uses TRBV5-1 with TRBJ2-2; 8 bases are a match to TRBD2. Germline-derived CDR1 and CDR2 are SGHRS and YFSETQ. The CDR3 runs to 17 residues. The J segment lost 5 bases and the V segment lost 0 bases, leaving 9 bases of the junction unmatched. The CDR3 sequence: CASSLANLAGRTGELFF. CDR3 sequence (DNA): TGCGCCAGCAGCTTGGCCAACCTAGCGGGCCGAACCGGGGAGCTGTTTTTT.

The V gene is TRBV9, the J gene TRBJ1-1; maybe TRBD1 (5 bases). Trimming removed 0 bases from V and 3 bases from J, with 6 bases in between. CDR1 is SGDLS and CDR2 is YYNGEE in the germline V gene. The CDR3 is 13 amino acids. The CDR3 sequence: CASSVEGDTEAFF. The CDR3 region has the DNA TGTGCCAGCAGCGTAGAAGGGGACACTGAAGCTTTCTTT.

The V gene is TRBV4-1, the J gene TRBJ2-5; TRBD1 is a possible D gene (8 bases). The CDR3 totals 15 residues. Trimming cost V 4 bases and J 5 bases, with 17 bases left between them. Germline values: CDR1 MGHRA, CDR2 YSYEKL. In DNA form, the CDR3 reads TGCGCCAGCAGCCCAGGCCCACAGGGGGGGGAGACCCAGTACTTC. This translates into CASSPGPQGGETQYF.

The chain employs TRBV4-3 and TRBJ2-7; D gene ambiguous. V shed 0 bases and J shed 0 bases, with 9 bases lying between them. The CDR3 sequence is 15 residues long. The germline V gene encodes CDR1 LGHNA and CDR2 YSLEER. The CDR3 DNA reads as TGCGCCAGCAGCCAAGATCACGCTAGCTCCTACGAGCAGTACTTC. This gives the protein CASSQDHASSYEQYF.

The CDR3 DNA reads TGCGCCAGCAGCGCCGGGGCGGGGGCCTCTGGAAACACCATATATTTT. It yields the protein CASSAGAGASGNTIYF. The rearrangement joins TRBV5-1 to TRBJ1-3; D is possibly TRBD1 (6 bases). Germline CDR1 SGHRS, CDR2 YFSETQ. The V end was cut by 4 bases, the J end by 0 bases, with 14 bases between. CDR3 length: 16 residues.

V is TRBV10-1 and J is TRBJ2-1; 10 bases match TRBD2. This CDR3 comprises 13 residues. The ends lost 7 bases at V and 13 bases at J; junction bases unmatched: 10. Per germline, CDR1 WNHNN and CDR2 SYGVQD (reference sequence). Here the CDR3 DNA reads TGCGCCAGCATAGGACTAGCGGAGTGGCCTCAGTTCTTC. Protein product: CASIGLAEWPQFF.

In DNA, the CDR3 is TGTGCCAGCCGTCGGGAGGCTGACGGGGAGCTGTTTTTT. Amino acid sequence: CASRREADGELFF. V usage is TRBV6-5 and J usage is TRBJ2-2, with 7 bases that match TRBD2. Trimming at V came to 8 bases and at J to 7 bases, leaving 7 bases not matched to a gene. The germline CDR1 and CDR2 sequences are MNHEY and SVGAGI. This CDR3 is 13 amino acids long.

The chain is built from TRBV11-3 and TRBJ1-2, with a possible D match to TRBD1 (5 bases). V was shortened by 0 bases and J by 6 bases, with 14 bases between the two germline ends. This CDR3 contains 15 residues. The germline V gene encodes CDR1 SGHNT and CDR2 YENEEA. CDR3 in amino acids: CASSLDPILGDGYTF. The CDR3 nucleotides read TGTGCCAGCAGCTTAGATCCTATCTTAGGGGATGGCTACACCTTC.

V is TRBV6-5 and J is TRBJ2-1, with a weak D call TRBD1 (6 bases). Deletions cut 2 bases from V and 9 bases from J, with 17 bases between. Germline CDR1 and CDR2: MNHEY and SVGAGI. The CDR3 contains 15 residues. DNA of the CDR3: TGTGCCAGCAGTTACCTTGCCAGTGGGGGCGGTGAGCAGTTCTTC. Residues: CASSYLASGGGEQFF.

The V gene is TRBV25-1, the J gene TRBJ2-1, with D possibly matching TRBD2 (5 bases). V was trimmed by 6 bases and J by 6 bases, leaving 12 bases between them. The V gene's germline CDR1 is MGHDK and CDR2 SYGVNS. The CDR3 length is 13 residues. This chain's CDR3 is CASRVSGGNEQFF. The CDR3 DNA reads as TGTGCCAGCAGGGTGTCAGGAGGCAATGAGCAGTTCTTC. The full variable domain, with the rest looked up from reference TRBV25-1 and TRBJ2-1, is EADIYQTPRYLVIGTGKKITLECSQTMGHDKMYWYQQDPGMELHLIHYSYGVNSTEKGDLSSESTVSRIRTEHFPLTLESARPSHTSQYLCASRVSGGNEQFFGPGTRLTVL.

This chain connects TRBV11-2 to TRBJ2-5; possibly TRBD2 for D (6 bases). V gave up 5 bases and J gave up 5 bases, with 18 bases separating them. This CDR3 is 15 amino acids long. Germline lookup yields CDR1 SGHAT and CDR2 FQNNGV. In DNA form, the CDR3 reads TGTGCCAGCAGCCCCGACCTGGGGAGCGGGGAGACCCAGTACTTC. It translates to CASSPDLGSGETQYF.

The rearrangement links TRBV7-2 to TRBJ2-3; the match to TRBD2 covers 7 bases. CDR1 is SGHTA, CDR2 FQGNSA, per germline. The CDR3 runs to 17 residues. Unmatched junction bases numbered 8, after V lost 1 base and J lost 1 base. CDR3 DNA: TGTGCCAGCAGCTTAGTAGGGGAGGGGAGGGGCACAGATACGCAGTATTTT. It is translated as CASSLVGEGRGTDTQYF.

The gene calls are TRBV21-1 and TRBJ2-5; whether TRBD1, the table's D call, matches the DNA was not checked. TRBV21-1 is annotated as a pseudogene. The CDR3 runs 15 residues. The CDR3, as DNA: TGTGCCAGCAGCAACCGGGACAGGATCCAAGAGACCCAGTACTTC. Translating it yields CASSNRDRIQETQYF.

CDR3 region: CASRPTGTEAFF. In DNA form, the CDR3 reads TGTGCCAGCAGGCCGACGGGGACTGAAGCTTTCTTT. The V gene is TRBV7-9, the J gene TRBJ1-1; D is unclear. The CDR3 covers 12 residues. Germline-derived CDR1 and CDR2 are SEHNR and FQNEAQ (reference sequence). V lost 6 bases and J lost 5, with 10 bases in between. The complete variable domain, with remaining parts taken from reference TRBV7-9 and TRBJ1-1, reads DTGVSQNPRHKITKRGQNVTFRCDPISEHNRLYWYRQTLGQGPEFLTYFQNEAQLEKSRLLSDRFSAERPKGSFSTLEIQRTEQGDSAMYLCASRPTGTEAFFGQGTRLTVV.

This sequence joins TRBV2 and TRBJ2-2; TRBD1 agrees at 9 bases. This CDR3 has 13 residues. Germline-derived CDR1 and CDR2 are SNHLY and FYNNEI. The junction had 0 bases not matched to a gene; V was cut back by 4 bases and J by 6 bases. In DNA, the CDR3 is TGTGCCAGCAGTGGACAGGGGGCCGGGGAGCTGTTTTTT. Protein sequence: CASSGQGAGELFF.

The chain uses TRBV6-1 and TRBJ2-2; 8 bases fit TRBD2. The CDR3 is 16 amino acids. Trimming took 4 bases from V and 5 from J; bases not matched to a gene: 9. The germline gives CDR1 MNHNS, CDR2 SASEGT. The CDR3 protein is CASSVMGLGSTGELFF. The CDR3 DNA follows: TGTGCCAGCAGTGTTATGGGACTAGGTAGTACCGGGGAGCTGTTTTTT.

The table lists this clone with a few counts. The chain uses TRBV6-4 and TRBJ2-1; D is perhaps TRBD1 (5 bases). The CDR3 has 13 residues. The V gene's germline CDR1 is MRHNA and CDR2 SNTAGT. With 2 bases removed from V and 6 bases from J, the gap between germline ends came to 8 bases. The DNA of the CDR3 is TGTGCCAGCAGTGACGAGCAGGGCAATGAGCAGTTCTTC. This encodes CASSDEQGNEQFF.

For the CDR3, the DNA is TGTGCCAGCTTCGGACAGGGGGATCCAGAAAAACTGTTTTTT. Translation: CASFGQGDPEKLFF. J is TRBJ1-4 and V is TRBV28, with TRBD1 identical over 10 bases. The V segment lost 8 bases and the J segment 8 bases; nucleotides outside the gene matches: 8. Germline CDR1 reads MDHEN; CDR2 reads SYDVKM. This CDR3 is built from 14 residues.

The V gene is TRBV28, the J gene TRBJ1-5; TRBD1 might be the D (5 bases). The CDR3 covers 16 residues. The germline V gene has CDR1 MDHEN and CDR2 SYDVKM. Trimming left V 6 bases short and J 3 bases short, with 18 bases between. CDR3 protein: CASRGGTTIINQPQHF. The CDR3 DNA is TGTGCCAGCAGGGGGGGAACAACGATTATCAATCAGCCCCAGCATTTT.

This chain links TRBV27 with TRBJ1-2, with 12 positions matching TRBD1. Germline-derived CDR1 and CDR2 are MNHEY and SMNVEV (reference sequence). The V and J ends lost 6 bases and 8 bases, in that order; junction bases with no gene match: 7. The CDR3 is 14 amino acids. This chain's CDR3 is CASSPGQGASGYTF. DNA for the CDR3: TGTGCCAGCAGCCCGGGACAGGGGGCTTCGGGCTACACCTTC.

This clone occurred once. The chain carries TRBV19 and TRBJ1-5; TRBD1 matches at 9 bases. This CDR3 is 14 amino acids long. Germline-derived CDR1 and CDR2 are LNHDA and SQIVND (reference sequence). The junction had 7 bases not matched to a gene; V was cut back by 9 bases and J by 4 bases. The DNA of the CDR3 is TGTGCCAGCGGTTCGGGACAGGGTAATCAGCCCCAGCATTTT. It codes for CASGSGQGNQPQHF.

The V call is TRBV19, the J call TRBJ2-7; D is unresolved. V dropped 6 bases and J dropped 3 bases, with 15 bases sitting between them. The CDR3 sequence is 14 residues long. The V gene's germline CDR1 is LNHDA and CDR2 SQIVND (reference sequence). CDR3 sequence: CASSLTGSNYEQYF. The CDR3 nucleotides read TGTGCCAGTAGCTTAACCGGGTCCAACTACGAGCAGTACTTC.

This rearrangement joins TRBV4-1 to TRBJ2-5; 7 bases line up with TRBD2. Germline lookup yields CDR1 MGHRA and CDR2 YSYEKL. J gave up 4 bases and V 3 bases, and 2 bases lay outside the gene matches. The CDR3 spans 13 residues. The CDR3: CASSQIAGETQYF. The DNA for the CDR3 is TGCGCCAGCAGCCAGATAGCGGGAGAGACCCAGTACTTC.